This TCR beta chain emerged from a study of blood T cells in healthy people across ages (dated by TCRdb to 2015 to 2017). A note on the overall study: In model experiments, template switching captured about one uniquely barcoded TCR beta cDNA molecule for every two T cells. Age-related changes in TCR beta repertoire diversity were measured in the study by deep sequencing normalized with unique cDNA molecular identifiers. The donors were divided into four age groups: young (average around 17 years), middle-aged (approximately 39), aged (around 59) and long-lived (about 84). To avoid experimental bias, donors of different ages were spread randomly across the sequencing lanes. Two additional independent replicas of 1 million unique cDNA reads from the same blood draw were analyzed for two donors (one aged 18 to 30 and one aged 80 or older).

The 39 donors, aged about 6 to 95 years, were systemically healthy Caucasian individuals from Russia. Each donor gave 9.5 to 10 milliliters of peripheral blood, drawn into EDTA-treated Vacutainer tubes. Ficoll-Paque density-gradient centrifugation was used to isolate PBMCs, with at least 7 million per sample. Trizol reagent was used to extract total RNA from PBMCs, with at least 5 micrograms per sample. For every donor, flow cytometry on a PBMC aliquot measured the percentage of naive CD45RAhigh/CD27high T cells. The germline V gene yields MDHEN for CDR1 and SYDVKM for CDR2. Measured from the cysteine to the phenylalanine, the CDR3 is 13 residues long. Kept here is only the CDR3 DNA, which spans 39 bases and is read in frame from base 1. The V and J ends are trimmed by 6 bases and 6 bases, leaving 14 bases between them. Preparation of the library involved 5' RACE. TCRdb lists the instrument as Illumina HiSeq 2500. A second roughly 6 to 12 cycle PCR used a sample-barcoded 5' primer and a J-beta primer mix. A unique molecular identifier was introduced onto each TCR beta cDNA molecule by a template-switch 5' adaptor carrying 12 random nucleotides. At least 2.5 million CDR3-containing paired-end reads were obtained from each sample. First-strand cDNA synthesis was performed from all RNA using the Mint cDNA synthesis kit, with priming by a TRBC-specific oligonucleotide. After uracil-DNA glycosylase treatment, a first 18-cycle PCR used universal primers M1SS and BC2_uni_R on all cDNA. The published analysis was carried out like this. Each sample was normalized by randomly selecting 1 million high-quality reads, each carrying a distinct molecular identifier. Instead of being binned into consensus sequences, reads with shared molecular identifiers were discarded. MiTCR, run with a Q25 quality threshold and the strictest error-elimination algorithm, handled CDR3 identification, clonotype clustering and error correction. A nonparametric unseen species model with Euler transformation was used to estimate lower-bound total TCR beta diversity. The public sequencing data were trimmed at Q25 with fastp and processed into clonotypes with MiXCR by TCRdb, which kept only in-frame beta chains. Each CDR3 protein appears once, grouped with its most common genes and DNA. The V and J calls shown here were made by TCRdb, not taken from the authors' results. The sample table shows 1.5 million to 2 million distinct CDR3 sequences, and around 48% are seen once. 2.1% of the sample goes to the ten largest clones.

This clonotype was seen once. Its recognized antigen is unknown. No quality values exist for individual bases; no much larger clone is one base distant. Findings and caveats that apply to the study as a whole: Bulk unsorted PBMC profiling prevented conclusive comparison of naive and antigen-experienced compartments. Estimates of total diversity based on one million sequenced T cells were considered lower bounds and underestimates. Observed TCR beta diversity per million T cells fell roughly linearly with age, and a significant reduction was already apparent by age around 40. The percentage of naive T cells measured by flow cytometry correlated strongly with observed TCR beta diversity. Compared with the aged group, the long-lived group had more naive CD4+ T cells, fewer expanded clones and increased TCR diversity, suggesting age selection. Donor CMV infection status was unknown, potentially confounding age-related changes in expanded clonotypes.

The sequence came from a woman aged 40 to 50 in good health. The chain links TRBV28 with TRBJ1-1; matching of 6 bases hints at TRBD1 as the D gene. Sequencing was carried out using blood. The CDR3 protein is CASSLQGSAEAFF. The DNA sequence is TGTGCCAGCAGCCTACAGGGCAGTGCTGAAGCTTTCTTT. Full variable domain (CDR3 extended with the reference TRBV28 and TRBJ1-1 proteins): DVKVTQSSRYLVKRTGEKVFLECVQDMDHENMFWYRQDPGLGLRLIYFSYDVKMKEKGDIPEGYSVSREKKERFSLILESASTNQTSMYLCASSLQGSAEAFFGQGTRLTVV.